This TCR beta chain was observed in a study of blood T cell repertoires in COVID-19. About the study: Acute and convalescent COVID-19 specimens originated in the United States, Italy and Spain.

Sequenced by immunoSEQ multiplex PCR; TCRdb stores in-frame clones only, minus some. This table holds more than 110,000 clones, roughly 80% found once. The germline V gene has CDR1 MNHEY and CDR2 SMNVEV (reference sequence). CDR3 length: 15 amino acids. The ends were cut back, 1 base at V and 7 bases at J, with 11 bases in the middle. Sequencing input: PBMCs or T cells enriched from blood (not recorded which). This TCR derives from a woman aged 18 to 35 who had been exposed to COVID-19. The rearrangement uses TRBV27 and TRBJ1-6, with a weak D call TRBD1 (6 bases). The CDR3 protein is CASSLWAGVNSPLHF. The CDR3 bases are TGTGCCAGCAGTTTATGGGCAGGGGTAAATTCACCCCTCCACTTT.